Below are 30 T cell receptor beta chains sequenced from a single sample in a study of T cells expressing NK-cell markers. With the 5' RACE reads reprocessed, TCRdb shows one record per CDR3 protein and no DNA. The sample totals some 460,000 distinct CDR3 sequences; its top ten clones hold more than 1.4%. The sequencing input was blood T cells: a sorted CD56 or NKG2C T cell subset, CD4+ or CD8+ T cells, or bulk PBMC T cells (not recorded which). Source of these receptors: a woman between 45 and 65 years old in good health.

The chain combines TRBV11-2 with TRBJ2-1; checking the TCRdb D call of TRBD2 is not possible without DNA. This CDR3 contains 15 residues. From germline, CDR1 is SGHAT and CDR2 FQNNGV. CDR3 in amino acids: CASRPSGRAFDEQFF.

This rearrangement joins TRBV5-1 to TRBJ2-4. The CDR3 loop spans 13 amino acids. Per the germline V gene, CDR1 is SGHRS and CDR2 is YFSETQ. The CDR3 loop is CASSLDPKNIQYF.

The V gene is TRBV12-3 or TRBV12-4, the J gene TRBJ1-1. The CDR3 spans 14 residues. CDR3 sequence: CASSFGLGWAEAFF.

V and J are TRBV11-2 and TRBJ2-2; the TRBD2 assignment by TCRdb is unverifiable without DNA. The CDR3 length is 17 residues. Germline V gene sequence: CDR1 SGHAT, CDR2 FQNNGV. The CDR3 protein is CASRREAGGANTGELFF.

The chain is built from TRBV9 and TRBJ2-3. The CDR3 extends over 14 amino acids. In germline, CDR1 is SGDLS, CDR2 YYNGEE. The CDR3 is CASSAPSNTDTQYF.

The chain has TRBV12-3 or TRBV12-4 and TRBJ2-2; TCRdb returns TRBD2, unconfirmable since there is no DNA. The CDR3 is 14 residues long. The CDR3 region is CATSRDANTGELFF.

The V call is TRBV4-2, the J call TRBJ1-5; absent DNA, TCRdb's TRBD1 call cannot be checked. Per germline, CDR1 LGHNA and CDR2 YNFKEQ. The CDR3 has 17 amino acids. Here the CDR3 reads CASSQGGTSGFNQPQHF.

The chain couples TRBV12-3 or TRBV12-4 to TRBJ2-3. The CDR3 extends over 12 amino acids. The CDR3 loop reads CASSLRRPLQYF.

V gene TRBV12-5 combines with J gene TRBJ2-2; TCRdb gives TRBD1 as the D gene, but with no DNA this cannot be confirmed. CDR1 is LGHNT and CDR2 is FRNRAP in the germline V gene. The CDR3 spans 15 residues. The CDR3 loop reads CASGARQFVPGELFF.

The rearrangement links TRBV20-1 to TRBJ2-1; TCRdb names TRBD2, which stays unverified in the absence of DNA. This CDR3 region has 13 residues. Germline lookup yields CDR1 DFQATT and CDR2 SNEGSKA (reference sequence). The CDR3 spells CSARDPLREEQFF.

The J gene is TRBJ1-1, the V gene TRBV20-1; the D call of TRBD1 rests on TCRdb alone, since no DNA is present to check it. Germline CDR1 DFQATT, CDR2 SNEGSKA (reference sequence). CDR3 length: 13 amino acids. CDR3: CSAKGQVETEAFF.

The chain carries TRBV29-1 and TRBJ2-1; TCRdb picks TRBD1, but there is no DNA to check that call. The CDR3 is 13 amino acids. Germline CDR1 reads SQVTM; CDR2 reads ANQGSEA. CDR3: CSTGAGSYNEQFF.

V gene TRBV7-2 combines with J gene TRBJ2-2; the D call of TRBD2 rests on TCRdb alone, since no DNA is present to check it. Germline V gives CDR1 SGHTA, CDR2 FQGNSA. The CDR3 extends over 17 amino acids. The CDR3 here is CASSAPVAGAVTGELFF.

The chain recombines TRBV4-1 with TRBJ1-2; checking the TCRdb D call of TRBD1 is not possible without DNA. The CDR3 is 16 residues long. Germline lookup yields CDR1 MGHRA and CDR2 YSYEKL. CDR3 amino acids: CASSQGMGQALGGYTF.

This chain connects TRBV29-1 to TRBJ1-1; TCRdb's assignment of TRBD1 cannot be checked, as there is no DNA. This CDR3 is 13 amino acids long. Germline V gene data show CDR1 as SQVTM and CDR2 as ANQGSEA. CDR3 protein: CSVEAVLVTEAFF.

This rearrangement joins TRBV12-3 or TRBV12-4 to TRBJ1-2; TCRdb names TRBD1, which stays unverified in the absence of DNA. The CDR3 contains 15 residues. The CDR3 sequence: CASTIETGDNYGYTF.

CDR3 residues: CSVMGQFAYEQYF. This chain joins TRBV29-1 and TRBJ2-7; TCRdb gives TRBD1 as the D gene, but with no DNA this cannot be confirmed. The CDR3 is 13 amino acids. The germline V gene encodes CDR1 SQVTM and CDR2 ANQGSEA.

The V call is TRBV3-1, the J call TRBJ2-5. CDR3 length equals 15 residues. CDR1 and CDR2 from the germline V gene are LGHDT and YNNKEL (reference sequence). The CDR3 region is CASSQGWAAKETQYF.

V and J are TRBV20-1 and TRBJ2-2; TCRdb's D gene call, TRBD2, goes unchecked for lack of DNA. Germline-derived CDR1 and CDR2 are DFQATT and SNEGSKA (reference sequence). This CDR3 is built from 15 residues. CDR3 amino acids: CSAYRAGANTGELFF.

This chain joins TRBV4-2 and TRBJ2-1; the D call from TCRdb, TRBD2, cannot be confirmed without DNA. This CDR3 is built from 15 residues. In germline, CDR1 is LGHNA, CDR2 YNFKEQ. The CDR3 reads CASSQELAGALEQFF.

The CDR3 protein is CASRIAGLWNTGELFF. This chain joins TRBV27 and TRBJ2-2; without DNA, the TCRdb call of TRBD2 cannot be checked. The length of the CDR3 is 16 residues. Germline CDR1 reads MNHEY; CDR2 reads SMNVEV (reference sequence).

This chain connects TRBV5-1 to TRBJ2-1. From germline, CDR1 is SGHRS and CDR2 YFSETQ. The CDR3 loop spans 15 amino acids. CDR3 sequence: CASSFWQAAYNEQFF.

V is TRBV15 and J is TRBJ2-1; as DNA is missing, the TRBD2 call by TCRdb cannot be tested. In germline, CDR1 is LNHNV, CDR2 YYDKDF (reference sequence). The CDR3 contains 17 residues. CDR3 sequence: CATSRAGVGGKPNEQFF.

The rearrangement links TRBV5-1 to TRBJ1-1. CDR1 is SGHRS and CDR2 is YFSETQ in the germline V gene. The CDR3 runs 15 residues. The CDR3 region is CASSTGRPEDTEAFF.

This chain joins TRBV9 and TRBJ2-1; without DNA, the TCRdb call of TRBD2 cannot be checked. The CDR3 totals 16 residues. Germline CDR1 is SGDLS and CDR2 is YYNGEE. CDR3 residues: CASSLPAGGPHNEQFF.

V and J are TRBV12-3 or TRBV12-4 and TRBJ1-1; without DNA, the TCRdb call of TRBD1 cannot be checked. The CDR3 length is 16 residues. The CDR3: CASSPAFGGLGTEAFF.

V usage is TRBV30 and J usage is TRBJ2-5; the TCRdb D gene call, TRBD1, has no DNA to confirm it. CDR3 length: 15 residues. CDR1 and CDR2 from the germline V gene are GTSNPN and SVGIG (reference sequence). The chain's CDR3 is CAWSNPGTGHQTQYF.

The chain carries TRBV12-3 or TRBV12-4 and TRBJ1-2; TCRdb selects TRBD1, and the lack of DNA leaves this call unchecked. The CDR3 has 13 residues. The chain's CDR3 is CASSTTGNYGYTF.

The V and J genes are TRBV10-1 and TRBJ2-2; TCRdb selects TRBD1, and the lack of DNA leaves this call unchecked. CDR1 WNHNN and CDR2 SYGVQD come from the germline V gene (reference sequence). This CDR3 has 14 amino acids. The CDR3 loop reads CASRGGQGNGELFF.

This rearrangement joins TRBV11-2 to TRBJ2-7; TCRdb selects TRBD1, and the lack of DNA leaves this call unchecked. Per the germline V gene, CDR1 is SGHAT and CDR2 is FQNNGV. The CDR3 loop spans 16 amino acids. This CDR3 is CASSLVGQGSIGAQYF.